Presented here are 21 T cell receptor beta chains from one specimen sequenced in a study of blood T cell repertoires in COVID-19. The assay was immunoSEQ multiplex PCR, and TCRdb's table has in-frame clones only and misses some. The table lists around 300,000 clones, over 75% of them singletons. The sample consisted of peripheral blood. These receptors all stem from a man aged 18 to 30 with active or convalescent COVID-19.

The chain has TRBV19 and TRBJ1-1; TRBD1 might be the D (5 bases). Per the germline V gene, CDR1 is LNHDA and CDR2 is SQIVND (reference sequence). V gave up 9 bases and J gave up 1 base, with 21 bases separating them. The CDR3 spans 16 residues. This CDR3 is CASSQWGGASNTEAFF. The DNA of the CDR3 is TGTGCCAGCTCCCAATGGGGGGGTGCTTCGAACACTGAAGCTTTCTTT.

V usage is TRBV6-5 and J usage is TRBJ2-7; D is undetermined. The length of the CDR3 is 15 residues. V lost 0 bases and J 4 bases, leaving 13 bases between the germline ends. Germline CDR1 and CDR2: MNHEY and SVGAGI. CDR3 sequence (DNA): TGTGCCAGCAGTTACTCGAGTAGCCACTCTTACGAGCAGTACTTC. This encodes CASSYSSSHSYEQYF.

The rearrangement joins TRBV28 to TRBJ2-5; the match to TRBD1 covers 10 bases. V dropped 10 bases and J dropped 5; count of bases not matched to a gene: 10. The germline CDR1 and CDR2 sequences are MDHEN and SYDVKM. The CDR3 covers 14 residues. As DNA, the CDR3 is TGTGCCACCCTCGGGGACAGGGGTAAGGAGACCCAGTACTTC. Translating it yields CATLGDRGKETQYF.

This clone appeared once. Written as DNA, the CDR3 is TGTGCCAGCAGTGAAAAAATAGGGCAGGGATCGAGGGAGACCCAGTACTTC. Amino acid sequence: CASSEKIGQGSRETQYF. This sequence joins TRBV25-1 and TRBJ2-5, with D possibly being TRBD1 (5 bases). Trimming left V 2 bases short and J 5 bases short, with 21 bases between. Germline CDR1 MGHDK, CDR2 SYGVNS. This CDR3 has 17 residues.

V and J are TRBV6-1 and TRBJ1-6, with 8 bases aligning to TRBD1. The CDR3 runs to 17 residues. Trimming removed 3 bases from V and 3 bases from J; junction bases left unmatched: 7. Germline assignment: CDR1 MNHNS and CDR2 SASEGT. For the CDR3, the DNA is TGTGCCAGCAGTGATGGCCTGGGACAGGACTATAATTCACCCCTCCACTTT. The encoded protein is CASSDGLGQDYNSPLHF.

The CDR3 coding sequence is TGTGCCATCAGTGGACAGGGGGTCCATGGCGCCTATAATTCACCCCTCCACTTT. Residues: CAISGQGVHGAYNSPLHF. This chain uses TRBV10-3 with TRBJ1-6, with 9 bases identical to TRBD1. After removal of 4 bases from V and 2 bases from J, the junction contained 9 bases not matched to a gene. The CDR3 totals 18 residues. Germline CDR1 reads ENHRY; CDR2 reads SYGVKD.

The chain uses TRBV6-2 or TRBV6-3 and TRBJ1-6, with 7 nucleotides matching TRBD1. CDR3 length: 14 amino acids. Germline V gene data show CDR1 as MNHEY and CDR2 as SVGEGT. The junction had 2 bases not matched to a gene; V was cut back by 4 bases and J by 5 bases. CDR3 bases: TGTGCCAGCAGTTTCGGACAGGATAATTCACCCCTCCACTTT. Protein: CASSFGQDNSPLHF.

The gene calls are TRBV5-6 and TRBJ1-1; D gene uncertain. This CDR3 has 13 residues. The germline V gene has CDR1 SGHDT and CDR2 YYEEEE. Trimming shortened V by 0 bases and J by 4 bases, and 7 bases separated the two germline ends. The CDR3, as DNA: TGTGCCAGCAGCTTGGGGTCGGTCACTGAAGCTTTCTTT. Protein sequence: CASSLGSVTEAFF.

V is TRBV6-2 or TRBV6-3 and J is TRBJ2-7; TRBD1 aligns across 7 bases. The germline V gene encodes CDR1 MNHEY and CDR2 SVGEGT. This CDR3 spans 15 amino acids. V lost 0 bases, J lost 2 bases, and 4 bases stayed unmatched. The CDR3 DNA sequence: TGTGCCAGCAGTTACTCAGGGGGCCGTCCCTACGAGCAGTACTTC. It is translated as CASSYSGGRPYEQYF.

The chain recombines TRBV6-4 with TRBJ1-1; D not resolved. Germline V lookup: CDR1 MRHNA, CDR2 SNTAGT. Trimming cost V 1 base and J 1 base, with 7 bases left between them. This CDR3 comprises 14 residues. The CDR3 loop is CASSDFGQNTEAFF. CDR3 bases: TGTGCCAGCAGTGACTTTGGGCAGAACACTGAAGCTTTCTTT.

The CDR3 sequence is CATSDLREGGGETQYF. The CDR3, as DNA: TGTGCCACCAGTGATTTGAGGGAGGGGGGCGGAGAGACCCAGTACTTC. J is TRBJ2-5 and V is TRBV24-1; the D gene is possibly TRBD2 (7 bases). The germline V gene encodes CDR1 KGHDR and CDR2 SFDVKD. V lost 0 bases and J lost 4, with 14 bases in between. The CDR3 has 16 residues.

The V and J genes are TRBV3-1 (or the pseudogene TRBV3-2) and TRBJ2-1, with 9 bases fitting TRBD2. J was trimmed by 8 bases and V by 1 base; bases with no gene match: 6. CDR3 length: 15 residues. The germline V gene encodes CDR1 LGHDT and CDR2 YNNKEL (reference sequence). CDR3 residues: CASSQGRGGADEQFF. The CDR3, as DNA: TGTGCCAGCAGCCAAGGGCGCGGGGGGGCGGATGAGCAGTTCTTC.

The V and J genes are TRBV6-5 and TRBJ2-7; D may be TRBD1 (5 bases). The V gene's germline CDR1 is MNHEY and CDR2 SVGAGI. The CDR3 length is 14 residues. With 5 bases removed from V and 3 bases from J, the gap between germline ends came to 14 bases. The CDR3 protein is CASSKQERLYEQYF. Written as DNA, the CDR3 is TGTGCCAGCAGTAAACAGGAACGACTCTACGAGCAGTACTTC.

The V call is TRBV4-1, the J call TRBJ2-1, with 9 bases lining up with TRBD2. Looked up from germline, CDR1 is MGHRA and CDR2 is YSYEKL. This CDR3 is built from 17 residues. Trimming took 5 bases from V and 4 from J; bases not matched to a gene: 12. The DNA of the CDR3 is TGCGCCAGCAGCGTTCCGGGACTAGCAAGCGAGTACAATGAGCAGTTCTTC. Its translation is CASSVPGLASEYNEQFF.

The chain uses TRBV10-3 and TRBJ2-7, with 9 bases fitting TRBD1. The length of the CDR3 is 14 residues. The V gene's germline CDR1 is ENHRY and CDR2 SYGVKD. V lost 11 bases, J lost 5 bases, and 13 bases stayed unmatched. CDR3 bases: TGTGCCGCGGCGACAGGGGGGTTTAGGGACGAGCAGTACTTC. It specifies CAAATGGFRDEQYF.

The rearrangement uses TRBV5-5 and TRBJ1-3, with 7 positions matching TRBD1. The germline V gene has CDR1 SGHKS and CDR2 YYEKEE (reference sequence). This CDR3 is 15 amino acids long. V was pared by 5 bases and J by 0 bases, with 5 bases of the junction left unmatched. CDR3 nucleotides: TGTGCCAGCAGTCCGGGACAGAGCTCTGGAAACACCATATATTTT. Its translation is CASSPGQSSGNTIYF.

This clone was seen once. The chain employs TRBV9 and TRBJ2-1; 10 bases are shared with TRBD2. Trimming removed 2 bases from V and 8 bases from J; junction bases left unmatched: 4. Per the germline V gene, CDR1 is SGDLS and CDR2 is YYNGEE. The CDR3 is 14 amino acids. CDR3 DNA sequence: TGTGCCAGCAGCGTCAGCGGGGGGGCGGATGAGCAGTTCTTC. This sequence encodes CASSVSGGADEQFF.

This clone was observed once. In nucleotides, the CDR3 is TGCGCCAGCAGCCAAGATGAGGGGGATAGCAATCAGCCCCAGCATTTT. It encodes CASSQDEGDSNQPQHF. The V call is TRBV4-1, the J call TRBJ1-5, with D possibly matching TRBD1 (6 bases). CDR3 length: 16 residues. V was clipped by 0 bases and J by 0 bases, with 9 bases between them. CDR1 MGHRA and CDR2 YSYEKL come from the germline V gene.

The chain joins TRBV6-1 to TRBJ1-2; 7 bases agree with TRBD1. The CDR3 is 18 amino acids. V was pared by 1 base and J by 0 bases, with 11 bases of the junction left unmatched. Germline V CDR1 and CDR2: MNHNS, SASEGT. The CDR3 coding sequence is TGTGCCAGCAGTGAAGTTCCGGGACAGATGGAAGCTAACTATGGCTACACCTTC. Amino acids: CASSEVPGQMEANYGYTF.

V is TRBV4-2 and J is TRBJ2-2, with D tentatively TRBD1 (6 bases). Trimming removed 1 base from V and 7 bases from J, with 13 bases in between. This CDR3 contains 15 residues. CDR1 LGHNA and CDR2 YNFKEQ come from the germline V gene. CDR3 nucleotide sequence: TGTGCCAGCAGCCAAGCGCCAGGGGAAATCGGGGAGCTGTTTTTT. This gives the protein CASSQAPGEIGELFF.

This clone was picked up a small number of times. The chain joins TRBV9 to TRBJ1-2, with a weak D call TRBD1 (6 bases). The CDR3 runs to 16 residues. Germline CDR1 is SGDLS and CDR2 is YYNGEE. Trimming took 0 bases from V and 2 from J, leaving 14 bases between them. The CDR3 DNA reads as TGTGCCAGCAGCGTAGATCTGGGGGGGCTAAACTATGGCTACACCTTC. Protein sequence: CASSVDLGGLNYGYTF.